One and the same sample provided the 23 T cell receptor beta chains below, sequenced in a study. TCRdb re-called the 5' RACE reads through MiXCR, storing one row per CDR3 protein. This sample yields fewer than 25,000 distinct CDR3 sequences, of which 30% are seen a single time; 2% to 2.5% belongs to the top ten. Sequenced sample: tumor-infiltrating naive CD4+ T cells sorted from the breast tumor. Subset here: naive CD4+ T cells, CD4+CD45RA+CD25-. The receptor set was obtained from a female donor with breast cancer.

This clonotype was observed a handful of times. This chain joins TRBV6-1 and TRBJ1-1; a possible D gene is TRBD1 (5 bases). The CDR3 has 16 amino acids. In germline, CDR1 is MNHNS, CDR2 SASEGT. V was trimmed by 2 bases and J by 2 bases, leaving 15 bases between them. The CDR3 nucleotides are TGTGCCAGCAGTGAACCGTCAGGAGGGGTTAACACTGAAGCTTTCTTT. Amino acids: CASSEPSGGVNTEAFF.

This clonotype occurred a few times. A much larger clone lies one base from this, so it may be a read error. The chain uses TRBV2 and TRBJ1-3; possibly TRBD1 for D (5 bases). The CDR3 consists of 17 residues. V was cut by 4 bases and J by 0 bases, with 16 bases left in between. The germline V gene has CDR1 SNHLY and CDR2 FYNNEI. This CDR3 reads CASSAGRGSLSGNTIYF. CDR3 sequence (DNA): TGTGCCAGCAGTGCGGGACGGGGGTCTCTCTCTGGAAACACCATATATTTT.

This clonotype was observed a few times. The CDR3 bases are TGTGCCAGCAGTGCGGGGGGGATTTTTAGCTCCTACAATGAGCAGTTCTTC. Its translation is CASSAGGIFSSYNEQFF. The chain recombines TRBV25-1 with TRBJ2-1; TRBD2 agrees at 8 bases. The CDR3 totals 17 residues. The V and J ends lost 4 bases and 0 bases, in that order; junction bases with no gene match: 8. Germline V gene lookup returns CDR1 MGHDK and CDR2 SYGVNS.

The J gene is TRBJ2-3, the V gene TRBV7-8; 11 bases fit TRBD2. The germline V gene has CDR1 SGHVS and CDR2 FQNEAQ. The CDR3 has 16 amino acids. The trim removed 7 bases at V and 1 base at J, leaving 7 bases unmatched. The CDR3 region is CASTQRLAGCTDTQYF. For the CDR3, the DNA is TGTGCCAGCACCCAAAGACTAGCGGGATGCACAGATACGCAGTATTTT.

This clonotype showed up many times. The rearrangement links TRBV30 to TRBJ2-1; possible D gene TRBD2, 6 bases. From germline, CDR1 is GTSNPN and CDR2 SVGIG (reference sequence). V lost 2 bases and J lost 5, with 10 bases in between. The CDR3 has 13 amino acids. CDR3 in amino acids: CAWSRGKNNEQFF. For the CDR3, the DNA is TGTGCCTGGAGTCGCGGGAAAAACAATGAGCAGTTCTTC.

The chain uses TRBV20-1 and TRBJ1-4; possibly TRBD1 for D (5 bases). The CDR3 spans 12 residues. CDR1 and CDR2 from the germline V gene are DFQATT and SNEGSKA (reference sequence). The germline V and J ends were trimmed by 4 bases and 8 bases, with 11 bases remaining between them. The CDR3 DNA sequence: TGCAGTGCTAACAGGTTTCGGGAAAAACTGTTTTTT. This sequence encodes CSANRFREKLFF.

The chain recombines TRBV10-1 with TRBJ2-1, with no clear D. Germline lookup yields CDR1 WNHNN and CDR2 SYGVQD (reference sequence). This CDR3 comprises 15 residues. V was cut by 3 bases and J by 0 bases, with 9 bases left in between. The CDR3 sequence is CASSDGPGSYNEQFF. DNA of the CDR3: TGCGCCAGCAGTGACGGGCCGGGCTCCTACAATGAGCAGTTCTTC.

V is TRBV18 and J is TRBJ1-6, with D possibly being TRBD1 (6 bases). CDR1 is KGHSH and CDR2 is LQKENI in the germline V gene. V lost 2 bases to trimming and J lost 8 bases, with 13 bases between them. CDR3 length equals 15 residues. The CDR3, as DNA: TGTGCCAGCTCACCAGCGGGGGCAGGAGATTCACCCCTCCACTTT. Translating gives CASSPAGAGDSPLHF.

This clonotype was seen just once. At one boundary the junction diverges from the germline segment, which might be a read error. J is TRBJ1-4 and V is TRBV30, with D hard to call. Germline CDR1 GTSNPN, CDR2 SVGIG (reference sequence). This CDR3 region has 14 residues. The chain's CDR3 is CAWGNEYREEKLVF. For the CDR3, the DNA is TGTGCCTGGGGAAACGAGTACAGAGAAGAAAAACTGGTTTTT.

The chain links TRBV7-2 to TRBJ2-7, with D maybe TRBD2 (5 bases). Germline CDR1 SGHTA, CDR2 FQGNSA. V was trimmed by 1 base and J by 5 bases, leaving 18 bases between them. This CDR3 contains 16 residues. The CDR3 nucleotides are TGTGCCAGCAGCTTAGGTAGCGTTCCCCTAGTCCACGAGCAGTACTTC. Translated, it gives CASSLGSVPLVHEQYF.

Comments on this clonotype: A much larger clone lies a single base off, so this may be a read error. The chain carries TRBV6-5 and TRBJ1-4; a weak D match, TRBD1 (6 bases). This CDR3 has 12 amino acids. V was pared by 6 bases and J by 7 bases, with 9 bases between. Germline-derived CDR1 and CDR2 are MNHEY and SVGAGI. CDR3 sequence reads: CASRRGAEKLFF. The CDR3 nucleotides are TGTGCCAGCAGAAGGGGGGCTGAAAAACTGTTTTTT.

The chain links TRBV20-1 to TRBJ2-1; 9 bases fit TRBD1. The CDR3 spans 14 residues. J was trimmed by 5 bases and V by 3 bases; bases with no gene match: 5. Per germline, CDR1 DFQATT and CDR2 SNEGSKA (reference sequence). The CDR3 DNA is TGCAGTGCTAGTACCGGGACAGGGAACAATGAGCAGTTCTTC. It yields the protein CSASTGTGNNEQFF.

This clonotype has only a few counts. The V and J genes are TRBV6-5 and TRBJ1-2; TRBD1 matches at 10 bases. V dropped 6 bases and J dropped 6; count of bases not matched to a gene: 10. Germline V gene lookup returns CDR1 MNHEY and CDR2 SVGAGI. The CDR3 has 15 residues. The CDR3 bases are TGTGCCAGCAGGTCCCCGAGGGACAGGGGAAATGGCTACACCTTC. Its protein is CASRSPRDRGNGYTF.

The J gene is TRBJ1-5, the V gene TRBV3-1; D gene ambiguous. The CDR3 loop spans 15 amino acids. In germline, CDR1 is LGHDT, CDR2 YNNKEL (reference sequence). V was shortened by 4 bases and J by 2 bases, with 12 bases between the two germline ends. The CDR3 loop reads CASSPRHEGNQPQHF. CDR3 nucleotides: TGTGCCAGCAGCCCTCGACATGAGGGCAATCAGCCCCAGCATTTT.

For this clonotype: Being one base from a much bigger clone, this may be a read error. The CDR3 DNA reads TGTGCCAGCAGCCCCGGCACCGGGGAGCTGTTTTTT. It codes for CASSPGTGELFF. J is TRBJ2-2 and V is TRBV9; unclear D gene. V dropped 4 bases and J dropped 4 bases, with 5 bases sitting between them. This CDR3 is 12 amino acids long. The germline V gene has CDR1 SGDLS and CDR2 YYNGEE.

By share, this clonotype counts as medium-sized (0.01 to 0.1%). The J gene is TRBJ1-5, the V gene TRBV6-5; D ambiguous. Per germline, CDR1 MNHEY and CDR2 SVGAGI. The CDR3 has 13 residues. Trimming took 6 bases from V and 5 from J, leaving 11 bases between them. CDR3 nucleotide sequence: TGTGCCAGCAGCATGGCCAACCATCAGCCCCAGCATTTT. Amino acid sequence: CASSMANHQPQHF.

The chain is built from TRBV11-2 and TRBJ1-1, with 7 bases aligning to TRBD1. Germline CDR1 reads SGHAT; CDR2 reads FQNNGV. Trimming at V came to 4 bases and at J to 5 bases, leaving 10 bases not matched to a gene. The CDR3 runs to 15 residues. CDR3: CASSYNSGGRTEAFF. The CDR3 DNA sequence: TGTGCCAGCAGCTACAACTCAGGGGGTCGTACTGAAGCTTTCTTT.

This clonotype was found many times. The chain is built from TRBV9 and TRBJ2-3, with TRBD2 identical over 12 bases. Germline trimming cut 4 bases from V and 6 bases from J; bases unmatched to any gene: 6. The CDR3 has 15 amino acids. Germline CDR1 and CDR2: SGDLS and YYNGEE. This CDR3 reads CASSFLAGGPDTQYF. CDR3 DNA: TGTGCCAGCAGCTTCCTAGCGGGAGGGCCGGATACGCAGTATTTT.

Concerning this clonotype itself: Just one base apart from a much larger clone, this may be a read error. The chain carries TRBV7-9 and TRBJ2-1, with a weak D call TRBD2 (6 bases). The V end was cut by 2 bases, the J end by 6 bases, with 11 bases between. This CDR3 is 14 amino acids long. Per the germline V gene, CDR1 is SEHNR and CDR2 is FQNEAQ (reference sequence). Here the CDR3 reads CASSLPGDRNEQFF. In nucleotides, the CDR3 is TGTGCCAGCAGCTTACCGGGAGACCGCAATGAGCAGTTCTTC.

This clonotype is deemed medium-sized. The gene calls are TRBV19 and TRBJ1-1; D gene ambiguous. CDR1 and CDR2 from the germline V gene are LNHDA and SQIVND (reference sequence). The V end was cut by 5 bases, the J end by 5 bases, with 21 bases between. The CDR3 is 16 amino acids. CDR3 region: CASSSYDPGLPTEAFF. DNA for the CDR3: TGTGCCAGTAGTTCTTACGACCCAGGACTTCCGACTGAAGCTTTCTTT.

The chain combines TRBV30 with TRBJ1-3; a possible D gene is TRBD1 (5 bases). The length of the CDR3 is 17 residues. Germline loops: CDR1 GTSNPN, CDR2 SVGIG (reference sequence). V lost 0 bases, J lost 2 bases, and 17 bases lay in between. The CDR3 sequence is CAWSVTRTKGPGNTIYF. In nucleotides, the CDR3 is TGTGCCTGGAGTGTAACGAGGACTAAGGGGCCTGGAAACACCATATATTTT. Drawing the rest from reference TRBV30 and TRBJ1-3, the complete variable domain is SQTIHQWPATLVQPVGSPLSLECTVEGTSNPNLYWYRQAAGRGLQLLFYSVGIGQISSEVPQNLSASRPQDRQFILSSKKLLLSDSGFYLCAWSVTRTKGPGNTIYFGEGSWLTVV.

There are a few counts of this clonotype. The chain recombines TRBV6-5 with TRBJ1-1, with D possibly being TRBD1 (5 bases). Germline CDR1 MNHEY, CDR2 SVGAGI. This CDR3 comprises 14 residues. V was cut by 7 bases and J by 1 base, with 13 bases left in between. In DNA form, the CDR3 reads TGTGCCAGCACGGTGGGCACAGGGAACACTGAAGCTTTCTTT. Its protein product is CASTVGTGNTEAFF.

This clonotype qualifies as medium-sized. The rearrangement joins TRBV7-2 to TRBJ1-1; tentative D call: TRBD1 (5 bases). Trimming removed 5 bases at V and 11 bases at J, with 18 bases between. CDR3 length: 13 amino acids. Germline CDR1 reads SGHTA; CDR2 reads FQGNSA. CDR3 residues: CASSRSGAMRAFF. The CDR3 coding sequence is TGTGCCAGCAGCCGAAGCGGGGCTATGAGGGCTTTCTTT.